These 3 T cell receptor beta chains were sequenced from one sample in a study of CD8 T cells in ankylosing spondylitis. TCRdb recomputed calls from the 5' RACE reads with MiXCR, one row per CDR3 protein. This sample yields about 330,000 distinct CDR3 sequences, of which around 8% are seen a single time; about 14% belongs to the top ten. General study findings and limits: Seemingly characteristic of ankylosing spondylitis blood was a TCR beta motif consisting of 7 or 8 highly homologous variants.

No antigen has been assigned to these receptors. The sample consisted of blood, either unsorted or a sorted T cell fraction (not recorded which). These receptors all stem from a male donor with ankylosing spondylitis.

This clonotype occurred a few times. The chain links TRBV20-1 to TRBJ1-1; TRBD1 might be the D (5 bases). With 2 bases removed from V and 5 bases from J, the gap between germline ends came to 15 bases. The germline gives CDR1 DFQATT, CDR2 SNEGSKA (reference sequence). The CDR3 runs 14 residues. The chain's CDR3 is CSARNLGRWTEAFF. The CDR3 DNA reads TGCAGTGCTAGAAATCTGGGGCGGTGGACTGAAGCTTTCTTT.

This clonotype was recorded at least ten times. This rearrangement joins TRBV29-1 to TRBJ1-1; D remains unclear. Trimming shortened V by 4 bases and J by 3 bases, and 12 bases separated the two germline ends. The V gene's germline CDR1 is SQVTM and CDR2 ANQGSEA. CDR3 length equals 13 residues. The CDR3 protein is CSVVPQRDTEAFF. CDR3 in DNA: TGCAGCGTTGTGCCCCAGAGGGACACTGAAGCTTTCTTT.

The chain combines TRBV7-3 with TRBJ2-7; TRBD1 agrees at 8 bases. V lost 6 bases, J lost 4 bases, and 8 bases stayed unmatched. This CDR3 has 14 amino acids. Germline assignment: CDR1 SGHTA and CDR2 FQGTGA. As DNA, the CDR3 is TGTGCCAGCAGAGGACAGGGTGTATCATACGAGCAGTACTTC. This gives the protein CASRGQGVSYEQYF.